A single TCR beta chain is shown here with its context. Its antigen is not known. This specimen belongs to a study of beta chain features in type 1 diabetes. Whole-study results and caveats: Lower insertion and higher deletion counts appeared at VDJ junctions in type 1 diabetes patients. Moderate but significant shortening of TCRB CDR3s was recorded in all four CD4+ subsets from Type 1 diabetes patients.

Expressed TCRB transcripts were sequenced because the entire RNA isolate underwent reverse transcription. Measured with immunoSEQ multiplex PCR; TCRdb has only the in-frame clones, and not every one. The top ten hold about 0.95% of the sample, which has about 150,000 clones, 7.8% seen once. Trimming took 1 base from V and 10 from J, leaving 8 bases between them. This CDR3 has 13 amino acids. Germline-derived CDR1 and CDR2 are SGHAT and FQDESV (reference sequence). The chain couples TRBV11-1 to TRBJ1-6; D uncertain. The sequencing sample was made of central memory CD4+ T cells from blood. The source is a woman aged 40 to 55 with type 1 diabetes. The CDR3 reads CASSLGQESPLHF. The CDR3 region has the DNA TGTGCCAGCAGCTTAGGGCAGGAATCACCCCTCCACTTT.